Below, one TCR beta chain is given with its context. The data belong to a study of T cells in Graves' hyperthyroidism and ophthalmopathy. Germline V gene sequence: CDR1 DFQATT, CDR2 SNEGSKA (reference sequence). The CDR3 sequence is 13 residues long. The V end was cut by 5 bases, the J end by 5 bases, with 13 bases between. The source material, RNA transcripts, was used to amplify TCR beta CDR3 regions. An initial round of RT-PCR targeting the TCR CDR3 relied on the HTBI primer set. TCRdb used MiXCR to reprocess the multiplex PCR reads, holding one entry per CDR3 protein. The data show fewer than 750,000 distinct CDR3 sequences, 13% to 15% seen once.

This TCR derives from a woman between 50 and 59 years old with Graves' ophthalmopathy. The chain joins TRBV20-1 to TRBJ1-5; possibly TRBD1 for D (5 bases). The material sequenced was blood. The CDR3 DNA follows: TGCAGTGCTCTTTTATTAGGGGATCAGCCCCAGCATTTT. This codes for CSALLLGDQPQHF.